A selection of T cell receptor beta chains follows, all from one sample in a study of vaccination effects on CD4 cells after COVID-19. For these TCRs, the target antigens are not known. Only in-frame clones appear in the TCRdb table, and some are missing; sequencing was by immunoSEQ multiplex PCR. The sample consists of under 50,000 clones, roughly three fifths of them appearing once. The specimen was CD4+ T cells from PBMCs cultured without peptide, collected before COVID-19 vaccination. Source of these receptors: a human donor who received a COVID-19 vaccine. The CDR3 runs from the conserved cysteine through the conserved F or W. The D gene is left open where the match is weak. Clone size is shown for a subset of rows, as once, few, many or a class of expanded clone.

j_call | clone_size | v_call | d_call | cdr3_nt | cdr3_aa
TRBJ2-3 | - | TRBV5-1 | TRBD2 | TGCGCCAGCAGCGTGACTAGCGGTCCACAGGGTACGCAGTATTTT | CASSVTSGPQGTQYF
TRBJ2-2 | - | TRBV9 | - | TGTGCCAGCAGCGTAGTACAGAGTAACACCGGGGAGCTGTTTTTT | CASSVVQSNTGELFF
TRBJ1-2 | - | TRBV19 | - | TGTGCCAGTAGTCTCTCGGGACCTTTGGCGGCCTATGGCTACACCTTC | CASSLSGPLAAYGYTF
TRBJ2-3 | - | TRBV10-3 | - | TGTGCCATCAGTGAGGTGGGCGGAGGTGGCACAGATACGCAGTATTTT | CAISEVGGGGTDTQYF
TRBJ1-2 | - | TRBV4-3 | - | TGCGCCAGCAGCCCTACCCCGGGGGCGGACTATGGCTACACCTTC | CASSPTPGADYGYTF
TRBJ1-1 | - | TRBV4-1 | - | TGCGCCAGCAGCCAGACCCGGCCCGGGGACTCTGAAGCTTTCTTT | CASSQTRPGDSEAFF
TRBJ1-3 | - | TRBV19 | - | TGTGCCAGTAGTAGGATCCAGGGCTCTGGAAACACCATATATTTT | CASSRIQGSGNTIYF
TRBJ1-1 | - | TRBV18 | - | TGTGCCAGCTCACCACGGGATGGCACTGAAGCTTTCTTT | CASSPRDGTEAFF
TRBJ2-1 | - | TRBV13 | TRBD1 | TGTGCCAGCAGCTCCGGGACAGCCAGGGGCTACAATGAGCAGTTCTTC | CASSSGTARGYNEQFF
TRBJ1-3 | once | TRBV9 | - | TGTGCCAGCAGCGTAGGGGAGTCCTATAACTCTGGAAACACCATATATTTT | CASSVGESYNSGNTIYF
TRBJ2-3 | - | TRBV5-5 | - | TGTGCCAGCAGCTGGGGCGGGATCACAGATACGCAGTATTTT | CASSWGGITDTQYF
TRBJ1-6 | - | TRBV4-1 | - | TGCGCCAGCAGCCAGGGTAATAATAATTCACCCCTCCACTTT | CASSQGNNNSPLHF
TRBJ1-2 | - | TRBV5-4 | - | TGTGCCAGCAGCTTGAGGCTGATGTATGGCTACACCTTC | CASSLRLMYGYTF
TRBJ2-7 | - | TRBV6-1 | - | TGTGCCAGCAGTGAAGCGGGTGGGATCTCCTACGAGCAGTACTTC | CASSEAGGISYEQYF
TRBJ2-1 | few | TRBV24-1 | TRBD1 | TGTGCCACCAGTGATTTCGGGACAGGGGGGTACAATGAGCAGTTCTTC | CATSDFGTGGYNEQFF
TRBJ1-1 | - | TRBV4-3 | TRBD1 | TGCGCCAGCAGCACTCGGGACAGGGGGCCCACTGAAGCTTTCTTT | CASSTRDRGPTEAFF
TRBJ1-1 | - | TRBV6-5 | - | TGTGCCAGCAGTACCCGAGAGAACACTGAAGCTTTCTTT | CASSTRENTEAFF
TRBJ1-2 | - | TRBV2 | - | TGTGCCAGCAGTGAAGATTGGGGATTCCCCTATGGCTACACCTTC | CASSEDWGFPYGYTF
TRBJ1-5 | few | TRBV5-1 | - | TGCGCCAGCAGCTTGGATGGGAATCAGCCCCAGCATTTT | CASSLDGNQPQHF
TRBJ1-4 | - | TRBV4-1 | - | TGCGCCAGCAGCCAAGTCCTGATTAATGAAAAACTGTTTTTT | CASSQVLINEKLFF
TRBJ2-7 | - | TRBV11-2 | - | TGTGCCAGCAGCTTAGATAGTTCCAGGGGCGAGCAGTACTTC | CASSLDSSRGEQYF
TRBJ2-6 | - | TRBV6-2/TRBV6-3 | - | TGTGCCAGCAGTTACCCCTGGGGGGCCAACGTCCTGACTTTC | CASSYPWGANVLTF
TRBJ2-3 | - | TRBV24-1 | TRBD1 | TGTGCCACCAGTGAGGGACAGGGAGTAACAGATACGCAGTATTTT | CATSEGQGVTDTQYF
TRBJ2-2 | once | TRBV9 | - | TGTGCCAGCAGGACCGGGACAACGAACACCGGGGAGCTGTTTTTT | CASRTGTTNTGELFF
TRBJ1-2 | - | TRBV28 | - | TGTGCCAGCAGTTCCGGGGCGGGTGGGGGCGGTGGCTACACCTTC | CASSSGAGGGGGYTF
TRBJ2-3 | - | TRBV20-1 | - | TGCAGTGCTAGTGGGACTTACCGCACAGATACGCAGTATTTT | CSASGTYRTDTQYF
TRBJ2-1 | - | TRBV30 | - | TGTGCCTGGAGTCGGGGGTGGGGTGAGCAGTTCTTC | CAWSRGWGEQFF